This TCR beta chain was obtained from a study of tumor-infiltrating lymphocytes in primary liver carcinoma. Deletions cut 3 bases from V and 3 bases from J, with 8 bases between. CDR1 is SGHAT and CDR2 is FQDESV in the germline V gene (reference sequence). The CDR3 has 13 amino acids. On this clonotype itself: No conserved phenylalanine or tryptophan ends this CDR3, so it is likely a read error.

The blood RNA (from unsorted whole blood) was obtained, and germline DNA was also extracted. Reverse transcription of about 500 ng total RNA with a constant-region primer produced TCR beta cDNA. The TCR beta library was amplified through three nested multiplex PCR rounds in a modified ARM-PCR procedure. Amplification in the first two PCR rounds was performed using TRBV1-TRBV30 forward primers and a C-beta reverse primer for 10 cycles each. From the multiplex PCR reads, TCRdb called clonotypes with MiXCR, one entry per CDR3 protein. Seen here are 300,000 to 350,000 distinct CDR3 sequences, roughly two thirds observed once, and the top ten hold 6.5%.

The chain joins TRBV11-1 to TRBJ1-1; unclear D gene. This clonotype was obtained from a man in his forties with primary liver carcinoma and hepatitis B virus infection. Sequenced sample: peripheral blood. CDR3 sequence reads: CASSFAGYTEAFS. CDR3 nucleotides: TGTGCCAGCAGCTTTGCGGGGTACACTGAAGCTTTCTCT.